The clone carrying this T cell receptor (beta chain) has a count of ten or more. Since the CDR3 does not end with the conserved phenylalanine or tryptophan, this likely comes from a read error. The entry originates in a study of T cells in Graves' hyperthyroidism and ophthalmopathy. Trimming pared 6 bases from V and 1 base from J, leaving 4 bases between. Germline V gene lookup returns CDR1 SQVTM and CDR2 ANQGSEA. CDR3 length: 12 residues. TCR beta CDR3 region amplification was performed from RNA transcripts. TCR CDR3 underwent first-round RT-PCR with the HTBI primer set. TCRdb reanalysed the multiplex PCR reads using MiXCR and keeps one entry per CDR3 protein. There are roughly 96,000 distinct CDR3 sequences in the sample; roughly half occur only once, and around 30% lies in the top ten.

The rearrangement uses TRBV29-1 and TRBJ2-6; D is unclear. This clonotype originated in a woman between 40 and 55 years old with Graves' hyperthyroidism. Material: blood. CDR3 protein: CSVASGANVLTS. In DNA, the CDR3 is TGCAGCGTGGCGTCTGGGGCCAACGTCCTGACTTCC.